This note documents a single TCR beta chain sequence. These data originate in a study of shared clonotypes between healthy human individuals. The V segment lost 6 bases and the J segment 0 bases; nucleotides outside the gene matches: 6. This CDR3 comprises 16 residues. The germline V gene encodes CDR1 SGHTA and CDR2 FQGNSA. Sequencing was performed with immunoSEQ multiplex PCR; in TCRdb, only in-frame clones are kept and a portion is missing. The data show roughly 2.5 million clones, 90% to 95% seen once. The rearrangement uses TRBV7-2 and TRBJ2-1, with 9 nucleotides matching TRBD2. The receptor was isolated from a man between 18 and 29 years old in good health. The specimen was naive CD4+ T cells sorted from blood. The subset here: CD45RA+ positively selected. The CDR3 coding sequence is TGTGCCAGCAGATCGGGGGGACTAGCCTCCTACAATGAGCAGTTCTTC. This encodes CASRSGGLASYNEQFF.